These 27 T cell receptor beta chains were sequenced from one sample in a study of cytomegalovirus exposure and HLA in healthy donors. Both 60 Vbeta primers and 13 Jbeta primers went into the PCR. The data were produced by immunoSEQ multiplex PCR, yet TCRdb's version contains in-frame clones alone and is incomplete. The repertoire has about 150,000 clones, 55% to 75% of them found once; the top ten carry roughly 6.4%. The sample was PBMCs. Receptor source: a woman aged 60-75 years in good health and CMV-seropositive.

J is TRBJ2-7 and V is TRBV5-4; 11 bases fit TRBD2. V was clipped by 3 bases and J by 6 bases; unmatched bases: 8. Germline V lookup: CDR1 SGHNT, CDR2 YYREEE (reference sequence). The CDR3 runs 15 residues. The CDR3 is CASSYGTSGYVEQYF. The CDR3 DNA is TGTGCCAGCAGCTATGGGACTAGCGGTTATGTCGAGCAGTACTTC.

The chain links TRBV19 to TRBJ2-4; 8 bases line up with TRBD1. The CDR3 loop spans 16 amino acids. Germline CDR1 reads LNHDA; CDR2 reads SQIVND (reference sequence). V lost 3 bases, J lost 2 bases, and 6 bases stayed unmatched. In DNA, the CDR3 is TGTGCCAGTAGTATTGCCAGGGGGCTGTCCAAAAACATTCAGTACTTC. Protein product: CASSIARGLSKNIQYF.

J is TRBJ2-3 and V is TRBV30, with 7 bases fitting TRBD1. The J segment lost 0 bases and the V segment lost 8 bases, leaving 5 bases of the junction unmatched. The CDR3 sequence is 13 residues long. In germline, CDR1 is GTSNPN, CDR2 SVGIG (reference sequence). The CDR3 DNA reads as TGTGCCCAGAACAGGGGTAGCACAGATACGCAGTATTTT. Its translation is CAQNRGSTDTQYF.

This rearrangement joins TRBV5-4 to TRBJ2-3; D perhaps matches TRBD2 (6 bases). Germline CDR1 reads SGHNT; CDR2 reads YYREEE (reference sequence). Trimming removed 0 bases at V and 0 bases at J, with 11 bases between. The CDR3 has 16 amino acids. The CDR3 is CASSLELSGSTDTQYF. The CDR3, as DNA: TGTGCCAGCAGCTTGGAGCTTAGCGGAAGCACAGATACGCAGTATTTT.

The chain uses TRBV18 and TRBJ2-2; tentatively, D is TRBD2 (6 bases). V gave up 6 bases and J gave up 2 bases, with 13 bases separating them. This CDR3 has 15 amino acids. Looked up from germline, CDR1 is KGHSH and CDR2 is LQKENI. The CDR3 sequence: CASSRGTVNTGELFF. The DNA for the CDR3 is TGTGCCAGCTCGCGCGGGACGGTAAACACCGGGGAGCTGTTTTTT. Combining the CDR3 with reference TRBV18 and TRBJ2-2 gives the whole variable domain NAGVMQNPRHLVRRRGQEARLRCSPMKGHSHVYWYRQLPEEGLKFMVYLQKENIIDESGMPKERFSAEFPKEGPSILRIQQVVRGDSAAYFCASSRGTVNTGELFFGEGSRLTVL.

This chain's CDR3 is CASSQDNEYEQYF. The CDR3 bases are TGCGCCAGCAGCCAAGATAACGAGTACGAGCAGTACTTC. The chain joins TRBV4-1 to TRBJ2-5; no clear D. The DNA matches TRBJ2-7 better at its end, which makes the J call doubtful. The CDR3 totals 13 residues. The germline V gene has CDR1 MGHRA and CDR2 YSYEKL.

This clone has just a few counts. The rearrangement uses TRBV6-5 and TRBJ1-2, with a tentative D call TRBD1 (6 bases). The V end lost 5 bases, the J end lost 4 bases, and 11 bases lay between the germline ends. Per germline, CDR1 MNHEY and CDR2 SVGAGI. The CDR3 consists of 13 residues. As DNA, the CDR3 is TGTGCCAGCAGTGTGGACAGCTTCTATGGCTACACCTTC. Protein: CASSVDSFYGYTF.

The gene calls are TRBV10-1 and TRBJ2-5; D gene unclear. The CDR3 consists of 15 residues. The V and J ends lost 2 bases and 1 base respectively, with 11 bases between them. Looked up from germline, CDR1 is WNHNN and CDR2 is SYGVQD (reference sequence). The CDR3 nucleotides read TGCGCCAGCAGTGAGGTCCTTGTCGGCCAAGAGACCCAGTACTTC. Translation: CASSEVLVGQETQYF.

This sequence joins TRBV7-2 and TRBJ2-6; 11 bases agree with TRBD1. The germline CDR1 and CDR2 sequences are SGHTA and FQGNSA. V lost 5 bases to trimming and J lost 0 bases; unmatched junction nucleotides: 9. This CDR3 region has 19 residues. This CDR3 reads CASSRGQGAPLSGANVLTF. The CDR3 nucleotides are TGTGCCAGCAGCCGAGGACAGGGGGCTCCTCTCTCTGGGGCCAACGTCCTGACTTTC.

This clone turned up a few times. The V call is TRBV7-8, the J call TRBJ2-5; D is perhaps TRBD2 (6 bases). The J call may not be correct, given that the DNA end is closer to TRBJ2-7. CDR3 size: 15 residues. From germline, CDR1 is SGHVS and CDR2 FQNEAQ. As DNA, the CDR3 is TGTGCCAGCAGCTTAGATACTAGCCGTATCCACGAGCAGTACTTC. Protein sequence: CASSLDTSRIHEQYF.

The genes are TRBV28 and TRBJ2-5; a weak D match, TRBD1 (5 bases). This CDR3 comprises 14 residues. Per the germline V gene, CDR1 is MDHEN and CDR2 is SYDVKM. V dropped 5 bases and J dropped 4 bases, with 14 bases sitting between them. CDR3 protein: CASSGAGPAETQYF. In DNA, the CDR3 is TGTGCCAGCAGTGGGGCCGGGCCAGCAGAGACCCAGTACTTC.

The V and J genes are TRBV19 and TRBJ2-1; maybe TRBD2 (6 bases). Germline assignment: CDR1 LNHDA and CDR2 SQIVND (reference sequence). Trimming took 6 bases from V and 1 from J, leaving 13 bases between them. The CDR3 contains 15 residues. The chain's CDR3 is CASRPSGQSYNEQFF. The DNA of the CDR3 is TGTGCCAGTAGACCCAGCGGGCAGTCCTACAATGAGCAGTTCTTC.

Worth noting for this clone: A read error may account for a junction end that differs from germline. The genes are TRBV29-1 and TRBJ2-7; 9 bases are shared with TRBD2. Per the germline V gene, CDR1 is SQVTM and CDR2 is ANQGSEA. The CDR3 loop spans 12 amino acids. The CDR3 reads CSVVSGSLRDGF. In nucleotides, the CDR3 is TGCAGCGTTGTTAGCGGGAGTCTCCGGGATGGCTTC.

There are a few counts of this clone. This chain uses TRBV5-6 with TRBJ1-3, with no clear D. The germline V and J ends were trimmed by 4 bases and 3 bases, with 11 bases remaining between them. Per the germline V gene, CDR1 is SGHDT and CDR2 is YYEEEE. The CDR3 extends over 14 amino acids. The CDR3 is CASSPYEVGNTIYF. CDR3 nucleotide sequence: TGTGCCAGCAGCCCGTATGAGGTTGGAAACACCATATATTTT.

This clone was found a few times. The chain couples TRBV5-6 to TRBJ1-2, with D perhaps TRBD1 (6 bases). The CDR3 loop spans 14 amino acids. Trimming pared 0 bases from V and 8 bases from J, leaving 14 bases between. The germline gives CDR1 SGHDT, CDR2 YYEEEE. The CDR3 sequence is CASSLAAGVGGYTF. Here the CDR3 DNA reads TGTGCCAGCAGCTTGGCGGCAGGGGTAGGCGGCTACACCTTC.

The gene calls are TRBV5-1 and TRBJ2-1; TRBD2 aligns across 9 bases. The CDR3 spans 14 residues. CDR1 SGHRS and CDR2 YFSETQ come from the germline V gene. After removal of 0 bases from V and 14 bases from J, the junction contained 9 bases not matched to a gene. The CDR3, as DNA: TGCGCCAGCAGCTTGGAGGGACTAGCAAGGTCGGAGTTCTTC. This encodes CASSLEGLARSEFF.

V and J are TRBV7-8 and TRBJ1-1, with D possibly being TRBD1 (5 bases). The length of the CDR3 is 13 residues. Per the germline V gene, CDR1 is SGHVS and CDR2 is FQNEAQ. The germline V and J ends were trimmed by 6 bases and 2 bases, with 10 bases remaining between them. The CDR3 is CASRGRANTEAFF. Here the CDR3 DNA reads TGTGCCAGCAGGGGCAGGGCTAACACTGAAGCTTTCTTT.

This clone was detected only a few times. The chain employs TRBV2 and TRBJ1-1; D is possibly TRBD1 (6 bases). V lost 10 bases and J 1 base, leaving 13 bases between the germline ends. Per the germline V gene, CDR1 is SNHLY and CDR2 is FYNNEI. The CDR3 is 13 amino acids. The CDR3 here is CATSTGPNTEAFF. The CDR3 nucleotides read TGTGCCACCTCGACAGGCCCGAACACTGAAGCTTTCTTT.

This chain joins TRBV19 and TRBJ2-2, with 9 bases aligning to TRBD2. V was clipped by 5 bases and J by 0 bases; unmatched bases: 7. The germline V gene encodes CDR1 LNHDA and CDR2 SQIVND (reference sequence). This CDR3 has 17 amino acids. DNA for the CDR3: TGTGCCAGTAGTGGTGGACTAGCGTTCGCGAACACCGGGGAGCTGTTTTTT. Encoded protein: CASSGGLAFANTGELFF.

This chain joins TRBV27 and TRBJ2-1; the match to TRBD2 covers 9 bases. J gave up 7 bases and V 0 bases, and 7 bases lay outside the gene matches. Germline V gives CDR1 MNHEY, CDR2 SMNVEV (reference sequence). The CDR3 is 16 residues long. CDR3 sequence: CASSLSLSGSRNEQFF. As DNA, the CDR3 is TGTGCCAGCAGTTTATCCCTTAGCGGGAGTCGAAATGAGCAGTTCTTC.

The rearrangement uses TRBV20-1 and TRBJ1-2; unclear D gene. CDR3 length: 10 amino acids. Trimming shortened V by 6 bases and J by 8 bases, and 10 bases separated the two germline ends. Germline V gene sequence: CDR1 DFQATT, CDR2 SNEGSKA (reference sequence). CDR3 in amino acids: CSAPEVGYTF. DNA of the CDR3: TGCAGTGCCCCGGAGGTGGGCTACACCTTC.

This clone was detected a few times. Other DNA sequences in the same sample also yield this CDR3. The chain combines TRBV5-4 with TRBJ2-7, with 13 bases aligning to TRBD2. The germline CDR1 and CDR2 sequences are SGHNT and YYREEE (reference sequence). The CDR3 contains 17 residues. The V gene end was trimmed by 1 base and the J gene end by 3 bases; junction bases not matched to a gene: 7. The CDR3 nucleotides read TGTGCCAGCAGCTTGTATGTCGGGACTAGCGGGAACTACGAGCAGTACTTC. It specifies CASSLYVGTSGNYEQYF.

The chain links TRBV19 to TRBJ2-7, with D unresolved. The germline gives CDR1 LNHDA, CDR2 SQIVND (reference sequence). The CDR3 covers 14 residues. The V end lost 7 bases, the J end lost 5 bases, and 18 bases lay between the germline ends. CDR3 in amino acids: CASTVGQSLDEQYF. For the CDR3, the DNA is TGTGCCAGTACGGTGGGCCAGTCTCTGGACGAGCAGTACTTC.

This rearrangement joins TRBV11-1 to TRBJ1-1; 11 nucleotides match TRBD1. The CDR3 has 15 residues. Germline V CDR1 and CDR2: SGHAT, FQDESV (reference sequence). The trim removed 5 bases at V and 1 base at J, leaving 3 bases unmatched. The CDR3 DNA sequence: TGTGCCAGCAGCGGACAGGGGGCCCCGAACACTGAAGCTTTCTTT. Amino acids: CASSGQGAPNTEAFF. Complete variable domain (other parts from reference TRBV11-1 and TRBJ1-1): EAEVAQSPRYKITEKSQAVAFWCDPISGHATLYWYRQILGQGPELLVQFQDESVVDDSQLPKDRFSAERLKGVDSTLKIQPAELGDSAMYLCASSGQGAPNTEAFFGQGTRLTVV.

The CDR3 spells CASSFSGFFNEQFF. CDR3 nucleotides: TGTGCCAGCAGCTTTTCGGGTTTTTTCAATGAGCAGTTCTTC. The rearrangement uses TRBV11-3 and TRBJ2-1; D is unclear. Trimming pared 3 bases from V and 6 bases from J, leaving 12 bases between. The CDR3 is 14 residues long. CDR1 and CDR2 from the germline V gene are SGHNT and YENEEA. Complete variable domain (other parts from reference TRBV11-3 and TRBJ2-1): EAGVVQSPRYKIIEKKQPVAFWCNPISGHNTLYWYLQNLGQGPELLIRYENEEAVDDSQLPKDRFSAERLKGVDSTLKIQPAELGDSAVYLCASSFSGFFNEQFFGPGTRLTVL.

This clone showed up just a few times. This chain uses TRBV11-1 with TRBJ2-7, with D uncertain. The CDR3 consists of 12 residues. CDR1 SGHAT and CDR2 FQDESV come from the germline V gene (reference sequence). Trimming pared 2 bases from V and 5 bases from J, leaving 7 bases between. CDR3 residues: CASSLRVDEQYF. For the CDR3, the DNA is TGTGCCAGCAGCTTACGTGTCGACGAGCAGTACTTC.

The CDR3 nucleotides read TGTGCCATCAGTGAGTTGTTAGTAAGCGGACTTGCGGGGGAGCAGTACTTC. Translated: CAISELLVSGLAGEQYF. The chain uses TRBV10-3 and TRBJ2-7; possible D gene TRBD2, 6 bases. Per the germline V gene, CDR1 is ENHRY and CDR2 is SYGVKD. The CDR3 consists of 17 residues. Trimming pared 1 base from V and 7 bases from J, leaving 23 bases between.